A single sample is the source of the 10 T cell receptor beta chains below, sequenced in a study of blood T cell repertoires in COVID-19. The data were produced by immunoSEQ multiplex PCR, yet TCRdb's version contains in-frame clones alone and is incomplete. Of 130,000 or so clones listed, approximately 90% are singletons. The sample consisted of peripheral blood. The receptor source for this set is a man aged 70 or older with active COVID-19.

The chain joins TRBV5-6 to TRBJ2-1; a possible D gene is TRBD1 (6 bases). V shed 3 bases and J shed 7 bases, with 14 bases lying between them. Germline CDR1 SGHDT, CDR2 YYEEEE. The CDR3 spans 14 residues. CDR3 sequence: CASSSIRGGNEQFF. The CDR3 DNA follows: TGTGCCAGCAGCTCCATACGAGGGGGAAATGAGCAGTTCTTC.

J is TRBJ2-1 and V is TRBV28, with TRBD2 identical over 14 bases. Per the germline V gene, CDR1 is MDHEN and CDR2 is SYDVKM. Germline trimming cut 7 bases from V and 9 bases from J; bases unmatched to any gene: 11. The CDR3 is made up of 16 amino acids. The CDR3 here is CASKAGLAGVEGEQFF. CDR3 DNA sequence: TGTGCCAGCAAGGCGGGACTAGCGGGAGTCGAGGGTGAGCAGTTCTTC. Based on the CDR3 plus reference TRBV28 and TRBJ2-1, the full variable domain is DVKVTQSSRYLVKRTGEKVFLECVQDMDHENMFWYRQDPGLGLRLIYFSYDVKMKEKGDIPEGYSVSREKKERFSLILESASTNQTSMYLCASKAGLAGVEGEQFFGPGTRLTVL.

The gene calls are TRBV2 and TRBJ2-7; 8 nucleotides match TRBD2. CDR1 and CDR2 (germline): SNHLY, FYNNEI. Trimming removed 1 base from V and 3 bases from J; junction bases left unmatched: 5. The CDR3 consists of 15 residues. The CDR3 region has the DNA TGTGCCAGCAGTGAAGTCCAGCGGGAGCTCTACGAGCAGTACTTC. Translation: CASSEVQRELYEQYF. Full variable domain (rest looked up from reference TRBV2 and TRBJ2-7): EPEVTQTPSHQVTQMGQEVILRCVPISNHLYFYWYRQILGQKVEFLVSFYNNEISEKSEIFDDQFSVERPDGSNFTLKIRSTKLEDSAMYFCASSEVQRELYEQYFGPGTRLTVT.

Comments on this clone: This CDR3 is also generated by other DNA sequences in the sample. The chain recombines TRBV10-3 with TRBJ2-5; tentatively, D is TRBD1 (6 bases). CDR1 is ENHRY and CDR2 is SYGVKD in the germline V gene. Trimming took off 6 bases at V and 2 bases at J, with 10 bases between the two ends. The CDR3 consists of 13 residues. The CDR3, as DNA: TGTGCCATCAGCCCCGGACAGCAAGAGACCCAGTACTTC. Amino acid sequence: CAISPGQQETQYF.

This chain uses TRBV18 with TRBJ1-1, with TRBD1 identical over 7 bases. Trimming removed 3 bases from V and 4 bases from J; junction bases left unmatched: 8. The CDR3 has 15 amino acids. Germline V gene data show CDR1 as KGHSH and CDR2 as LQKENI. DNA for the CDR3: TGTGCCAGCTCACCTACCAATCAGGGGGTCACTGAAGCTTTCTTT. Protein product: CASSPTNQGVTEAFF.

This sequence joins TRBV25-1 and TRBJ1-1, with 8 bases that match TRBD1. This CDR3 has 15 amino acids. Trimming at V came to 4 bases and at J to 0 bases, leaving 4 bases not matched to a gene. Germline V gene sequence: CDR1 MGHDK, CDR2 SYGVNS. The CDR3 nucleotides read TGTGCCAGCAGTGGACCAGGGGGCTTGAACACTGAAGCTTTCTTT. Amino acids: CASSGPGGLNTEAFF.

This clone showed up just once. V usage is TRBV5-4 and J usage is TRBJ2-2; a weak D match, TRBD2 (6 bases). Germline values: CDR1 SGHNT, CDR2 YYREEE (reference sequence). The length of the CDR3 is 15 residues. The V end was cut by 8 bases, the J end by 6 bases, with 20 bases between. The CDR3 spells CASTKTSKGAGELFF. The CDR3 DNA is TGTGCCAGTACCAAGACTAGTAAAGGGGCCGGGGAGCTGTTTTTT.

The CDR3: CASSLDRSNTIYF. For the CDR3, the DNA is TGTGCCAGCAGCCTCGACAGGAGCAACACCATATATTTT. The rearrangement links TRBV6-6 to TRBJ1-3; TRBD1 is a possible D gene (6 bases). Germline-derived CDR1 and CDR2 are MNHNY and SVGAGI (reference sequence). With 6 bases removed from V and 7 bases from J, the gap between germline ends came to 13 bases. The CDR3 runs 13 residues.

V and J are TRBV28 and TRBJ2-2, with 8 nucleotides matching TRBD2. The CDR3 consists of 15 residues. Germline loops: CDR1 MDHEN, CDR2 SYDVKM. The ends lost 3 bases at V and 3 bases at J; junction bases unmatched: 3. CDR3 DNA sequence: TGTGCCAGCAGTTTCAGCGGGAGTTACACCGGGGAGCTGTTTTTT. This sequence encodes CASSFSGSYTGELFF. Using reference TRBV28 and TRBJ2-2 for the parts outside the CDR3, the full variable domain is DVKVTQSSRYLVKRTGEKVFLECVQDMDHENMFWYRQDPGLGLRLIYFSYDVKMKEKGDIPEGYSVSREKKERFSLILESASTNQTSMYLCASSFSGSYTGELFFGEGSRLTVL.

This chain links TRBV28 with TRBJ1-5; 8 bases align to TRBD1. CDR1 and CDR2 from the germline V gene are MDHEN and SYDVKM. The CDR3 is made up of 17 amino acids. J gave up 6 bases and V 4 bases, and 14 bases lay outside the gene matches. CDR3 in DNA: TGTGCCAGCAGTTCGACCCGACAGGGGAGGTCGGGTCAGCCCCAGCATTTT. Translated, it gives CASSSTRQGRSGQPQHF. Variable domain in full (rest from reference TRBV28 and TRBJ1-5): DVKVTQSSRYLVKRTGEKVFLECVQDMDHENMFWYRQDPGLGLRLIYFSYDVKMKEKGDIPEGYSVSREKKERFSLILESASTNQTSMYLCASSSTRQGRSGQPQHFGDGTRLSIL.